This TCR beta chain is drawn from a study of cytomegalovirus exposure and HLA in healthy donors. The CDR3 is made up of 20 amino acids. V trimming: 5 bases; J trimming: 1 base; junction bases outside the gene matches: 16. In germline, CDR1 is MNHEY, CDR2 SMNVEV (reference sequence). The PCR employed 60 Vbeta primers together with 13 Jbeta primers. Profiling relied on immunoSEQ multiplex PCR, and the TCRdb table lists in-frame clones only, not all of them. The sample lists 120,000 or so clones, just over 75% occurring once. The sequence was collected from a man aged 25 to 40 in good health and CMV-seropositive. Sequenced material: PBMCs. The chain has TRBV27 and TRBJ2-5; TRBD2 agrees at 13 bases. CDR3 DNA sequence: TGTGCCAGCAGTCCCCACACACCATCCGGGACTAGCGGGGCCCAAGAGACCCAGTACTTC. Its translation is CASSPHTPSGTSGAQETQYF.